These 15 T cell receptor beta chains originate from one sample sequenced in a study of persistence of HIV-infected CD4 T cells. The antigens for these receptors are not known. Sequencing used immunoSEQ version 4 in survey mode. Profiled with immunoSEQ multiplex PCR; TCRdb holds only in-frame clones, not every one. The repertoire holds roughly 41,000 clones, with 75% to 90% as singletons. Stimulation used 8.5 to 10 ug/mL lysate from CMV-infected fibroblasts. CD40L/CD69 double-negative CD45RO-high memory CD4+ T cells were collected. The sample was CD4+ T cells sorted from PBMCs after roughly 20-hour stimulation, taken from a patient who received antiretroviral therapy. The receptors stem from an adult man with HIV who was CMV-seropositive.

The chain carries TRBV5-1 and TRBJ1-4, with 11 nucleotides matching TRBD1. The CDR3 runs 17 residues. The ends lost 0 bases at V and 7 bases at J; junction bases unmatched: 8. Germline assignment: CDR1 SGHRS and CDR2 YFSETQ. CDR3 loop: CASSLDPRTGGSEKLFF. DNA of the CDR3: TGCGCCAGCAGCTTGGATCCCCGGACAGGGGGCAGTGAAAAACTGTTTTTT.

J is TRBJ2-7 and V is TRBV18, with D perhaps matching TRBD1 (7 bases). CDR1 and CDR2 (germline): KGHSH, LQKENI. The CDR3 is made up of 15 amino acids. V was clipped by 1 base and J by 5 bases, with 15 bases between them. CDR3 coding DNA: TGTGCCAGCTCACCACGGCAGGGGGGAATCGACGAGCAGTACTTC. Protein: CASSPRQGGIDEQYF.

This sequence joins TRBV12-3 or TRBV12-4 and TRBJ1-1; 8 bases map to TRBD1. The J segment lost 4 bases and the V segment lost 7 bases, leaving 5 bases of the junction unmatched. The CDR3 runs 13 residues. This CDR3 is CASTRTGITEAFF. CDR3 bases: TGTGCCAGCACCCGGACAGGGATCACTGAAGCTTTCTTT.

The chain has TRBV6-1 and TRBJ2-1; D is possibly TRBD2 (6 bases). With 4 bases removed from V and 6 bases from J, the gap between germline ends came to 22 bases. Germline V gene sequence: CDR1 MNHNS, CDR2 SASEGT. The CDR3 has 17 amino acids. The CDR3 nucleotides are TGTGCCAGCAGTGGCCCCGCGGGGCAGGGAAGAAGCAATGAGCAGTTCTTC. Its translation: CASSGPAGQGRSNEQFF.

This clone was recorded a few times. The chain links TRBV2 to TRBJ1-6, with D tentatively TRBD1 (5 bases). Germline V gene sequence: CDR1 SNHLY, CDR2 FYNNEI. V was cut by 7 bases and J by 13 bases, with 23 bases left in between. This CDR3 contains 15 residues. In nucleotides, the CDR3 is TGTGCCAGCACGGGGCGGGCCGCTCCCGTGTCCCCCCTCCACTTT. Encoded protein: CASTGRAAPVSPLHF.

The chain combines TRBV18 with TRBJ2-1; TRBD1 agrees at 7 bases. Per germline, CDR1 KGHSH and CDR2 LQKENI. After removal of 3 bases from V and 7 bases from J, the junction contained 3 bases not matched to a gene. The CDR3 covers 13 residues. The CDR3 loop is CASSPDRANEQFF. As DNA, the CDR3 is TGTGCCAGCTCACCCGACAGGGCGAATGAGCAGTTCTTC. Complete variable domain (other parts from reference TRBV18 and TRBJ2-1): NAGVMQNPRHLVRRRGQEARLRCSPMKGHSHVYWYRQLPEEGLKFMVYLQKENIIDESGMPKERFSAEFPKEGPSILRIQQVVRGDSAAYFCASSPDRANEQFFGPGTRLTVL.

V and J are TRBV6-5 and TRBJ2-7; D might be TRBD2 (5 bases). With 2 bases removed from V and 3 bases from J, the gap between germline ends came to 5 bases. The CDR3 loop spans 12 amino acids. Germline loops: CDR1 MNHEY, CDR2 SVGAGI. CDR3 region: CASSYRGYEQYF. DNA for the CDR3: TGTGCCAGCAGTTACCGGGGCTACGAGCAGTACTTC.

V and J are TRBV3-1 (or the pseudogene TRBV3-2) and TRBJ1-4; possibly TRBD1 for D (5 bases). Germline lookup yields CDR1 LGHDT and CDR2 YNNKEL (reference sequence). The CDR3 runs to 13 residues. The ends were cut back, 2 bases at V and 7 bases at J, with 8 bases in the middle. The CDR3 sequence is CASSQQGSEKLFF. CDR3 DNA: TGTGCCAGCAGCCAACAGGGTTCTGAAAAACTGTTTTTT.

This chain uses TRBV19 with TRBJ1-5, with 7 bases fitting TRBD1. This CDR3 spans 16 amino acids. Germline V CDR1 and CDR2: LNHDA, SQIVND (reference sequence). Trimming took 4 bases from V and 3 from J; bases not matched to a gene: 9. CDR3: CASSTRTGTANQPQHF. The DNA of the CDR3 is TGTGCCAGTAGTACCCGAACAGGGACAGCCAATCAGCCCCAGCATTTT.

This clone was observed a handful of times. The chain employs TRBV7-9 and TRBJ2-3; TRBD2 might be the D (7 bases). The germline V gene encodes CDR1 SEHNR and CDR2 FQNEAQ (reference sequence). V lost 1 base, J lost 3 bases, and 20 bases lay in between. The CDR3 covers 18 residues. The CDR3 loop reads CASSLERRGGPGTDTQYF. The CDR3 DNA reads TGTGCCAGCAGCTTAGAACGTAGGGGGGGGCCTGGGACAGATACGCAGTATTTT.

This clone has more than one count but fewer than ten. The genes are TRBV4-1 and TRBJ1-5; no clear D gene. Germline V gene sequence: CDR1 MGHRA, CDR2 YSYEKL. The CDR3 covers 16 residues. Trimming cost V 4 bases and J 0 bases, with 13 bases left between them. The CDR3 coding sequence is TGCGCCAGCAGCCCCCGACCGATTGATAGCAATCAGCCCCAGCATTTT. It codes for CASSPRPIDSNQPQHF.

This clone was seen just once. Other nucleotide sequences in the sample specify the same CDR3. The chain recombines TRBV7-9 with TRBJ1-6; D gene unclear. The CDR3 length is 16 residues. Germline V lookup: CDR1 SEHNR, CDR2 FQNEAQ (reference sequence). Trimming removed 1 base at V and 4 bases at J, with 11 bases between. As DNA, the CDR3 is TGTGCCAGCAGCTTAGGGACCGGCTTTTATAATTCACCCCTCCACTTT. Amino acids: CASSLGTGFYNSPLHF.

This clone was seen only a few times. The V gene is TRBV3-1 (or the pseudogene TRBV3-2), the J gene TRBJ1-1, with a possible D match to TRBD1 (6 bases). Germline loops: CDR1 LGHDT, CDR2 YNNKEL (reference sequence). The CDR3 extends over 15 amino acids. Trimming removed 0 bases at V and 4 bases at J, with 12 bases between. The CDR3 region has the DNA TGTGCCAGCAGCCAAGATAGGGGGATCGGCACTGAAGCTTTCTTT. Translated: CASSQDRGIGTEAFF.

This clone was seen only a few times. The chain employs TRBV28 and TRBJ1-1; D call uncertain. The CDR3 has 12 amino acids. The V end lost 6 bases, the J end lost 5 bases, and 10 bases lay between the germline ends. The germline V gene encodes CDR1 MDHEN and CDR2 SYDVKM. CDR3 amino acids: CASSDMRTEAFF. The CDR3 nucleotides read TGTGCCAGCAGCGACATGAGAACTGAAGCTTTCTTT. Combining the CDR3 with reference TRBV28 and TRBJ1-1 gives the whole variable domain DVKVTQSSRYLVKRTGEKVFLECVQDMDHENMFWYRQDPGLGLRLIYFSYDVKMKEKGDIPEGYSVSREKKERFSLILESASTNQTSMYLCASSDMRTEAFFGQGTRLTVV.

The chain joins TRBV7-3 to TRBJ1-6; D might be TRBD1 (6 bases). The V and J ends lost 1 base and 7 bases respectively, with 11 bases between them. Germline V lookup: CDR1 SGHTA, CDR2 FQGTGA. The CDR3 sequence is 15 residues long. CDR3 residues: CASSLRGARNSPLHF. Here the CDR3 DNA reads TGTGCCAGCAGCTTAAGGGGGGCAAGGAATTCACCCCTCCACTTT.